These 22 T cell receptor beta chains share one sample of origin, sequenced in a study of tumor and adjacent non-tumor tissue in lung cancer. TCRbeta libraries were built with three rounds of nested PCR, modified from ARM-PCR. In TCRdb, the multiplex PCR reads were re-called with MiXCR into one record per CDR3 protein. The sample lists under 150,000 distinct CDR3 sequences, approximately 66% occurring once. This sample's RNA came from whole unsorted tissue. Sequenced sample: lung tumor tissue. These receptors originate from a man aged 60-69 years with small cell lung cancer.

Concerning this clonotype itself: An end of the junction differs from the germline gene, which may be a read error. The genes are TRBV12-3 or TRBV12-4 and TRBJ1-5; possibly TRBD1 for D (6 bases). The J call may be wrong; the DNA end is better matched by TRBJ2-3. This CDR3 contains 15 residues. The CDR3 coding sequence is TGTGCAAGCAAGGGGGACACAGGATTCAATCAGCCCCAGTATTTT. It codes for CASKGDTGFNQPQYF.

This chain links TRBV30 with TRBJ2-1, with 7 nucleotides matching TRBD2. J lost 2 bases, V lost 5 bases, and 6 bases had no gene match. This CDR3 spans 14 amino acids. CDR1 and CDR2 from the germline V gene are GTSNPN and SVGIG (reference sequence). CDR3 coding DNA: TGTGCCTGGTTCATAGCGGGCCCCTACAATGAGCAGTTCTTC. It is translated as CAWFIAGPYNEQFF.

Of note for this clonotype: A read error may explain this, as a much larger clone is one base away. The chain links TRBV11-3 to TRBJ2-3; the match to TRBD2 covers 7 bases. The CDR3 covers 14 residues. V gave up 8 bases and J gave up 8 bases; unmatched junction bases: 13. CDR1 SGHNT and CDR2 YENEEA come from the germline V gene. For the CDR3, the DNA is TGTGCCAGCGGCACCCGGACTAGTTCGGGTACGCAGTATTTT. Its translation is CASGTRTSSGTQYF.

A word on this clonotype: This clone may be a read error of a much larger clone one base away. The chain combines TRBV6-2 or TRBV6-3 with TRBJ2-1, with 7 positions matching TRBD2. The germline V gene encodes CDR1 MNHEY and CDR2 SVGEGT. V trimming: 1 base; J trimming: 7 bases; junction bases outside the gene matches: 7. This CDR3 has 15 residues. Here the CDR3 reads CASSYYAGVLNEQFF. The CDR3 DNA reads TGTGCCAGCAGTTACTACGCGGGAGTGCTTAATGAGCAGTTCTTC.

For this clonotype: Since no conserved phenylalanine or tryptophan closes the CDR3, a read error is the likely cause. The chain uses TRBV5-4 and TRBJ2-1; no reliable D call. The CDR3 totals 11 residues. Germline V gene sequence: CDR1 SGHNT, CDR2 YYREEE (reference sequence). For the CDR3, the DNA is TGTGCCAGCAGATTAGGGAATGAACAGTTCCTC. As protein: CASRLGNEQFL.

The chain recombines TRBV20-1 with TRBJ1-5, with 7 bases identical to TRBD1. CDR1 and CDR2 from the germline V gene are DFQATT and SNEGSKA (reference sequence). The CDR3 extends over 18 amino acids. V dropped 1 base and J dropped 0; count of bases not matched to a gene: 12. Here the CDR3 reads CSARAETGAQYSNQPQHF. The CDR3 DNA is TGCAGTGCTAGAGCCGAAACAGGGGCCCAATATAGCAATCAGCCCCAGCATTTT.

The CDR3 spells CASSLGGATNYGYTF. The CDR3 DNA sequence: TGTGCCAGCAGCTTAGGGGGAGCTACGAACTATGGCTACACCTTC. The rearrangement uses TRBV5-5 and TRBJ1-2, with a weak D call TRBD1 (6 bases). This CDR3 has 15 residues. The V gene's germline CDR1 is SGHKS and CDR2 YYEKEE (reference sequence). V gave up 2 bases and J gave up 2 bases, with 13 bases separating them.

This clonotype appeared a few times. The chain links TRBV28 to TRBJ2-5, with D perhaps matching TRBD1 (5 bases). V shed 5 bases and J shed 4 bases, with 11 bases lying between them. Germline values: CDR1 MDHEN, CDR2 SYDVKM. CDR3 length: 13 residues. CDR3 loop: CASSQGDLETQYF. The CDR3 DNA reads as TGTGCCAGCAGTCAAGGGGATCTAGAGACCCAGTACTTC.

This clonotype was counted only a few times. The gene calls are TRBV20-1 and TRBJ1-2; D call uncertain. With 3 bases removed from V and 4 bases from J, the gap between germline ends came to 9 bases. In germline, CDR1 is DFQATT, CDR2 SNEGSKA (reference sequence). The CDR3 is made up of 12 amino acids. In nucleotides, the CDR3 is TGCAGTGCTAGCGCCTGGAGCTATGGCTACACCTTC. This encodes CSASAWSYGYTF.

Worth noting for this clonotype: A read error may produce the germline difference seen at one junction end. The chain links TRBV6-1 to TRBJ2-3; 11 bases line up with TRBD2. The CDR3 spans 16 residues. Germline V gives CDR1 MNHNS, CDR2 SASEGT. CDR3 sequence reads: CAISVLAGARIDTQYF. Written as DNA, the CDR3 is TGTGCCATCAGTGTACTAGCGGGAGCTAGGATAGATACGCAGTATTTT.

This clonotype was detected once. The junction and the germline gene differ at one end; a read error may be behind it. The rearrangement uses TRBV20-1 and TRBJ2-1, with 7 bases matching TRBD2. The CDR3 has 16 residues. The germline CDR1 and CDR2 sequences are DFQATT and SNEGSKA (reference sequence). The CDR3 DNA is TGCAGTGCTAGAGGCCTTGGCAGGCTAGCGGCAAATGAGCAGGTCTTC. This translates into CSARGLGRLAANEQVF.

This sequence joins TRBV5-4 and TRBJ1-1, with D possibly matching TRBD1 (5 bases). Germline V CDR1 and CDR2: SGHNT, YYREEE (reference sequence). CDR3 length: 16 amino acids. With 4 bases removed from V and 1 base from J, the gap between germline ends came to 17 bases. As DNA, the CDR3 is TGTGCCAGCAGCAATTATCGGGACGGGGAGAACACTGAAGCTTTCTTT. It codes for CASSNYRDGENTEAFF.

The chain has TRBV5-1 and TRBJ2-5, with 8 bases aligning to TRBD2. CDR1 and CDR2 (germline): SGHRS, YFSETQ. CDR3 length: 15 residues. Losses at the gene ends were 9 bases for V and 3 bases for J; bases not matched to a gene: 13. CDR3 loop: CAISSGTRGKETQYF. The DNA for the CDR3 is TGCGCCATCAGTTCCGGGACTAGGGGGAAAGAGACCCAGTACTTC.

V is TRBV20-1 and J is TRBJ1-1; no firm D call. V was shortened by 2 bases and J by 6 bases, with 13 bases between the two germline ends. Germline V gives CDR1 DFQATT, CDR2 SNEGSKA (reference sequence). This CDR3 region has 13 residues. CDR3 DNA: TGCAGTGCTAGAACCTCATGGAGGGCTGAAGCTTTCTTT. Translated: CSARTSWRAEAFF.

V gene TRBV11-3 combines with J gene TRBJ2-1; weak D call: TRBD2 (5 bases). CDR1 is SGHNT and CDR2 is YENEEA in the germline V gene. This CDR3 has 14 amino acids. The CDR3 loop reads CAGSSSRGSNEQFF. In DNA, the CDR3 is TGTGCAGGCAGCTCATCTCGAGGGAGCAATGAGCAGTTCTTC.

V usage is TRBV30 and J usage is TRBJ2-5, with 7 bases that match TRBD2. J was trimmed by 4 bases and V by 4 bases; bases with no gene match: 3. CDR3 length: 12 amino acids. The V gene's germline CDR1 is GTSNPN and CDR2 SVGIG (reference sequence). The CDR3 region is CAWKASGETQYF. DNA of the CDR3: TGTGCCTGGAAGGCTAGCGGAGAGACCCAGTACTTC.

Notes on this clonotype: Given a much more abundant clone one base away, this may be a read error. The V and J genes are TRBV20-1 and TRBJ2-1; TRBD2 matches 14 bases. Unmatched junction bases numbered 12, after V lost 7 bases and J lost 10 bases. The CDR3 consists of 15 residues. In germline, CDR1 is DFQATT, CDR2 SNEGSKA (reference sequence). CDR3 nucleotides: TGCAGTGTTAGCCCGGGACTAGCGGGAGCTCGCGAGCAGTTCTTC. This codes for CSVSPGLAGAREQFF.

Only one count was recorded for this clonotype. The chain recombines TRBV11-3 with TRBJ2-7; 8 nucleotides match TRBD2. Looked up from germline, CDR1 is SGHNT and CDR2 is YENEEA. V gave up 5 bases and J gave up 13 bases; unmatched junction bases: 25. The CDR3 loop spans 17 amino acids. CDR3: CASSLGGGLGTSYERYF. CDR3 coding DNA: TGTGCCAGCAGCCTAGGGGGGGGACTAGGAACTTCCTACGAGCGATACTTC.

The chain links TRBV6-4 to TRBJ2-1; TRBD1 might be the D (5 bases). Trimming took off 9 bases at V and 0 bases at J, with 21 bases between the two ends. The germline CDR1 and CDR2 sequences are MRHNA and SNTAGT. The CDR3 length is 17 residues. DNA of the CDR3: TGTGCCAGGACCTGGCTGGGGCAGGCCAGCTCCTACAATGAGCAGTTCTTC. Translation: CARTWLGQASSYNEQFF.

Regarding this clonotype: Sequence at one end of the junction differs from germline and may be a read error. The J gene is TRBJ2-7, the V gene TRBV20-1; 8 bases match TRBD1. This CDR3 has 15 residues. Germline V lookup: CDR1 DFQATT, CDR2 SNEGSKA (reference sequence). DNA for the CDR3: TGCAGTGCTGGGAACGGACAGGGTAGTTCCTACGAGCAGTACTTT. Amino acid sequence: CSAGNGQGSSYEQYF.

This chain links TRBV18 with TRBJ2-3; D call uncertain. The CDR3 totals 20 residues. Germline loops: CDR1 KGHSH, CDR2 LQKENI. Trimming took off 2 bases at V and 3 bases at J, with 27 bases between the two ends. Here the CDR3 DNA reads TGTGCCAGCTCACCATCAAGTGTCTCCATGAGTCTCTCTGTGACAGATACGCAGTATTTT. Translation gives CASSPSSVSMSLSVTDTQYF.

As for this clonotype: A much larger clone lies one base from this, so it may be a read error. V gene TRBV29-1 combines with J gene TRBJ2-7, with a weak D call TRBD2 (5 bases). The germline V and J ends were trimmed by 6 bases and 0 bases, with 12 bases remaining between them. The CDR3 has 13 residues. Germline CDR1 reads SQVTM; CDR2 reads ANQGSEA. The CDR3 region is CSVEVHRSYEQYF. CDR3 DNA sequence: TGCAGCGTGGAGGTACACCGCTCCTACGAGCAGTACTTC.